Listed below are T cell receptor beta chains from one sample, sequenced in a study of cytomegalovirus exposure and HLA in healthy donors. Produced via immunoSEQ multiplex PCR; TCRdb's table is partial and in-frame only. This sample carries some 73,000 clones, roughly 89% of them seen once, and the ten largest clones take about 4.1%. Sequencing was carried out using PBMCs. The source of these receptors is a woman aged 18-29 years in good health and CMV-seropositive. CDR3s include the opening cysteine and the closing phenylalanine or tryptophan. Fields, in order: D gene, clone size, V gene, J gene, CDR3 length, CDR3 DNA, CDR3 protein. D genes are given only for firm matches. Only some rows state a clone size, as once, few, many or a class for expanded clones.

>-|-|TRBV9|TRBJ1-1|13
TGTGCCAGCAGCGGAGGGTTGGACACTGAAGCTTTCTTT
CASSGGLDTEAFF
>-|once|TRBV4-2|TRBJ2-7|17
TGTGCCAGCAGCCAAGATCGAACGGAGGATCAGGCCTACGAGCAGTACTTC
CASSQDRTEDQAYEQYF
>-|-|TRBV7-2|TRBJ1-3|13
TGTGCCAGCAGCTTGGGGCAGGGAAACACCATATATTTT
CASSLGQGNTIYF
>-|-|TRBV19|TRBJ2-7|15
TGTGCCAGTAATCAAACTCGGGACTCGAAATACGAGCAGTACTTC
CASNQTRDSKYEQYF
>TRBD1|few|TRBV7-9|TRBJ1-1|15
TGTGCCAGCAGCTTAGCCTGGGACAGGGAAACTGAAGCTTTCTTT
CASSLAWDRETEAFF
>-|-|TRBV2|TRBJ1-6|12
TGTGCCAACACGCGGGGGAATTCACCCCTCCACTTT
CANTRGNSPLHF
>-|-|TRBV6-5|TRBJ2-1|14
TGTGCCAGCAGTTACTCGGGTGGGGCAACCCAGCAGTTCTTC
CASSYSGGATQQFF
>TRBD2|-|TRBV9|TRBJ2-1|14
TGTGCCAGCAGCTTAGCGGGGGGGCTAGATGAGCAGTTCTTC
CASSLAGGLDEQFF
>-|-|TRBV6-7|TRBJ2-1|16
TGTGCCAGCAGTTACTCGCTGGGGAGCTCCTACAATGAGCAGTTCTTC
CASSYSLGSSYNEQFF
>-|-|TRBV18|TRBJ2-7|13
TGTGCCAGCTCACCTAAGGCGGGCTACGAGCAGTACTTC
CASSPKAGYEQYF